The T cell receptor beta chain under discussion was sequenced for a study of CD8+ T cells in alopecia areata. Study summary: Treated patients swallowed 5 to 10 mg of oral tofacitinib twice daily. Overall study findings and caveats: Scalp clonality and expanded CD8+ clones among the top 100 fell significantly with tofacitinib.

The trim removed 3 bases at V and 2 bases at J, leaving 9 bases unmatched. The CDR3 has 18 residues. Germline loops: CDR1 SEHNR, CDR2 FQNEAQ (reference sequence). With respect to this clone: Its antigen is not identified.

Indicated treatment: oral pan-JAK inhibitor, 5-10 mg twice daily. Reverse transcription of extracted RNA yielded cDNA, which provided the sequencing template. Data came from immunoSEQ multiplex PCR; TCRdb stores just in-frame clones and leaves some out. Of some 42,000 clones in the sample, 92% are singletons; the top ten hold 18%. The specimen was CD8+ T cells sorted from blood, collected at week 24, from a patient treated with tofacitinib. The rearrangement links TRBV7-9 to TRBJ2-3, with TRBD2 matching over 12 bases. The sequence was collected from a human donor with alopecia areata. As DNA, the CDR3 is TGTGCCAGCAGCTTTCCAAGACTAGCGGGGGCACCCACAGATACGCAGTATTTT. It translates to CASSFPRLAGAPTDTQYF.